Shown below are 9 T cell receptor beta chains from a single sample sequenced in a study of cytomegalovirus exposure and HLA in healthy donors. Measured with immunoSEQ multiplex PCR; TCRdb has only the in-frame clones, and not every one. The sample holds roughly 180,000 clones, more than 80% seen once. Sequencing used PBMCs. Every receptor here comes from a man aged 18 to 29 in good health and CMV-seropositive.

This rearrangement joins TRBV9 to TRBJ2-7; 8 positions agree with TRBD2. Trimming cost V 3 bases and J 3 bases; bases outside gene matches: 14. CDR1 SGDLS and CDR2 YYNGEE come from the germline V gene. This CDR3 spans 17 amino acids. CDR3 nucleotides: TGTGCCAGCAGCGCGGGGGTTTCTGGACTAGCCGTCTACGAGCAGTACTTC. This encodes CASSAGVSGLAVYEQYF.

J is TRBJ2-3 and V is TRBV5-1, with 10 bases that match TRBD2. This CDR3 spans 15 amino acids. The trim removed 1 base at V and 3 bases at J, leaving 2 bases unmatched. Germline lookup yields CDR1 SGHRS and CDR2 YFSETQ. CDR3 residues: CASSLRSGRTDTQYF. Here the CDR3 DNA reads TGCGCCAGCAGCTTGCGTAGCGGGAGGACAGATACGCAGTATTTT.

V and J are TRBV5-4 and TRBJ2-1; 9 bases match TRBD2. The germline gives CDR1 SGHNT, CDR2 YYREEE (reference sequence). The J segment lost 10 bases and the V segment lost 2 bases, leaving 4 bases of the junction unmatched. CDR3 length: 13 amino acids. For the CDR3, the DNA is TGTGCCAGCAGCTTCCGGCGGGAGGGGGAGCAGTTCTTC. Its translation is CASSFRREGEQFF.

The V call is TRBV27, the J call TRBJ1-2; D gene unclear. CDR3 size: 14 residues. V was shortened by 6 bases and J by 9 bases, with 20 bases between the two germline ends. Germline loops: CDR1 MNHEY, CDR2 SMNVEV (reference sequence). Written as DNA, the CDR3 is TGTGCCAGCAGACGCCGCGTCGGAGATCATAGCTACACCTTC. Translated, it gives CASRRRVGDHSYTF.

The CDR3 DNA reads as TGTGCCAGCTCACCAGGGGCGACAGGGGGATACGGGGCCAACGTCCTGACTTTC. Encoded protein: CASSPGATGGYGANVLTF. This chain connects TRBV18 to TRBJ2-6; 9 bases are a match to TRBD1. J gave up 4 bases and V 2 bases, and 9 bases lay outside the gene matches. This CDR3 is built from 18 residues. Germline V CDR1 and CDR2: KGHSH, LQKENI.

V gene TRBV4-1 combines with J gene TRBJ1-3; the D gene is possibly TRBD1 (6 bases). V was pared by 1 base and J by 0 bases, with 10 bases between. Germline V gives CDR1 MGHRA, CDR2 YSYEKL. This CDR3 contains 16 residues. CDR3 coding DNA: TGCGCCAGCAGCCAAGCAAGGGGGGGCTCTGGAAACACCATATATTTT. Translating gives CASSQARGGSGNTIYF.

The rearrangement links TRBV30 to TRBJ2-7, with D possibly TRBD1 on 6 matching bases. Trimming pared 4 bases from V and 7 bases from J, leaving 14 bases between. Germline CDR1 and CDR2: GTSNPN and SVGIG (reference sequence). This CDR3 comprises 12 residues. This CDR3 is CAWTGTSREQYF. The CDR3 DNA reads as TGTGCCTGGACCGGGACATCGCGGGAGCAGTACTTC.

This chain links TRBV6-6 with TRBJ1-4, with D perhaps matching TRBD1 (5 bases). Trimming left V 1 base short and J 4 bases short, with 7 bases between. The CDR3 loop spans 14 amino acids. The germline V gene encodes CDR1 MNHNY and CDR2 SVGAGI (reference sequence). The CDR3 protein is CASSYWGGNEKLFF. The CDR3 region has the DNA TGTGCCAGCAGTTACTGGGGGGGTAATGAAAAACTGTTTTTT.

The genes are TRBV7-6 and TRBJ2-1; a weak D match, TRBD2 (6 bases). CDR3 length: 14 amino acids. Germline V lookup: CDR1 SGHVS, CDR2 FNYEAQ. The V gene lost 5 bases and the J gene lost 8 bases, with 16 bases spanning the gap. The CDR3 loop reads CASSGEAGIDEQFF. The CDR3 nucleotides read TGTGCCAGCAGCGGGGAGGCGGGGATCGATGAGCAGTTCTTC. Full variable domain (outside the CDR3, taken from reference TRBV7-6 and TRBJ2-1): GAGVSQSPRYKVTKRGQDVALRCDPISGHVSLYWYRQALGQGPEFLTYFNYEAQQDKSGLPNDRFSAERPEGSISTLTIQRTEQRDSAMYRCASSGEAGIDEQFFGPGTRLTVL.